This T cell receptor (beta chain) was retrieved from a study of Graves' ophthalmopathy and Graves' hyperthyroidism. Background on the study: Stable hyperthyroidism denotes an absence of ophthalmopathy throughout 18 months of follow-up.

New diagnoses, under 2 months' duration, and ages 18 to 65 characterized the hyperthyroidism patients. Patients were left out if they had other autoimmune diseases, uncontrolled infections, pregnancy or lactation. Researchers took RNA transcripts and amplified TCR beta CDR3 regions from them. A first-round RT-PCR used HTBI primers, followed by a second-round multiplex PCR. MiXCR, applied by TCRdb to the multiplex PCR reads, yields one record per CDR3 protein. Among about 500,000 distinct CDR3 sequences listed, under 40% were seen once. Trimming removed 0 bases at V and 2 bases at J, with 16 bases between. CDR3 length: 17 residues. The germline V gene has CDR1 MGHRA and CDR2 YSYEKL. With regard to this clonotype: Its antigen is not identified. Here the CDR3 omits its conserved ending phenylalanine or tryptophan, so a read error is the likely source.

Findings and limits, study-wide: Most thyroid clonotypes expanded beyond 0.001 frequency were also found in blood.

The source is an adult man with Graves' hyperthyroidism. The chain joins TRBV4-1 to TRBJ1-1; tentative D call: TRBD1 (6 bases). Source material: peripheral blood or thyroid tissue (not recorded which). CDR3: CASSQDVRGPENTEAFL. DNA of the CDR3: TGCGCCAGCAGCCAAGATGTGCGGGGGCCTGAAAACACTGAAGCTTTCCTT.